The table lists the clone carrying this T cell receptor beta chain with a few counts. Its specificity is not known. The data are from a study of T-cell reconstitution after alpha-beta-depleted transplantation in children. Overall study findings and caveats: Newly produced T cells mostly accounted for T-cell counts and diversity one year post-transplant. Expanded graft clones, several hundred of them, were reportedly the source of alpha-beta T cells about two months after transplant. Some patients owed their high day-60 TCRbeta diversity to surviving recipient T cells and thymic progenitors.

Preparation of the TCRbeta library used unique molecular identifiers. TCRdb reprocessed the PCR reads via MiXCR and lists one record per CDR3 protein. Here the sample spans 900,000 or so distinct CDR3 sequences, 15% to 20% being singletons. The CDR3 contains 15 residues. Per germline, CDR1 SGHNT and CDR2 YYREEE (reference sequence). J lost 4 bases, V lost 4 bases, and 6 bases had no gene match. The material was PBMCs, mostly from graft donor cells, obtained 360 days after TCRalphabeta/CD19-depleted stem cell transplant. The gene calls are TRBV5-4 and TRBJ2-3, with 10 bases that match TRBD2. The receptor comes from a male patient younger than 18 who had a stem cell transplant for acute lymphoblastic leukemia, so the T cells may come from the graft donor. CDR3 coding DNA: TGTGCCAGCAGCCCTACTAGCGGGGACTCAGATACGCAGTATTTT. Encoded protein: CASSPTSGDSDTQYF.